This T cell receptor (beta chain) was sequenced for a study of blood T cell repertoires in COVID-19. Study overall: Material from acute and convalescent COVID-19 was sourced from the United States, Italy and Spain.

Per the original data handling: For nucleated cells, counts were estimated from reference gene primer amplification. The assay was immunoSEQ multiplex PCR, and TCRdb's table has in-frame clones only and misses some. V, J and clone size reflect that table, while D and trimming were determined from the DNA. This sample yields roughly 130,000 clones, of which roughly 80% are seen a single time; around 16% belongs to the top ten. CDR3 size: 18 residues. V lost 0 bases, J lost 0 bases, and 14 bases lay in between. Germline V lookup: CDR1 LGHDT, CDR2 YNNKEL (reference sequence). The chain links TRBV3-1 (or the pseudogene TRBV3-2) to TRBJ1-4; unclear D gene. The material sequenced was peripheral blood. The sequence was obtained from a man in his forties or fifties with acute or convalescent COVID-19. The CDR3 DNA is TGTGCCAGCAGCCAAGATACGAGCGGGGTTGCAACTAATGAAAAACTGTTTTTT. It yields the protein CASSQDTSGVATNEKLFF.